The source of this T cell receptor (beta chain) is a study of blood T cell repertoires in COVID-19. Whole-study context: Both acute and convalescent COVID-19 samples were obtained from the United States, Italy and Spain.

In the original processing: Quantification of nucleated cells was approximated via reference gene primer amplification. This table comes from immunoSEQ multiplex PCR, and its TCRdb copy is limited to in-frame clones, with some not included. The V and J calls and clone size come from that table; D and trimming were worked out from the DNA. The sample shows approximately 200,000 clones, 70% to 90% of them seen only once. The CDR3 has 16 residues. V shed 1 base and J 1 base; nucleotides not matched to a gene: 2. CDR1 SEHNR and CDR2 FQNEAQ come from the germline V gene (reference sequence). The sample consisted of peripheral blood. The chain links TRBV7-9 to TRBJ2-2; 8 bases map to TRBD1. This clonotype was sampled from a man aged 30-40 years with COVID-19, enrolled during active disease. This CDR3 reads CASSLVGQGNTGELFF. The DNA of the CDR3 is TGTGCCAGCAGCTTAGTAGGACAGGGGAACACCGGGGAGCTGTTTTTT.